The 29 T cell receptor beta chains below all came from one sample that was sequenced in a study of T cells after posttransplantation cyclophosphamide. Controls had myeloablative marrow grafts with methotrexate and calcineurin inhibitor, sampled at 1 year. Repertoires were generated with immunoSEQ multiplex PCR, while TCRdb's copy carries only in-frame clones and drops some. The sample lists tens of thousands of clones, roughly nine tenths occurring once. The sequences come from PBMCs, collected after an allogeneic stem cell transplant with a calcineurin inhibitor and methotrexate. These TCRs come from a female patient in her fifties who received an allogeneic stem cell transplant from an unrelated donor, was CMV-positive, and had chronic GVHD only. The T cells may come from the graft donor.

V is TRBV4-1 and J is TRBJ1-5; 8 positions agree with TRBD1. Trimming removed 5 bases from V and 5 bases from J; junction bases left unmatched: 5. Germline CDR1 MGHRA, CDR2 YSYEKL. The CDR3 has 14 residues. The CDR3 loop is CASSYGTGDQPQHF. The CDR3 DNA reads as TGCGCCAGCAGCTACGGGACAGGAGATCAGCCCCAGCATTTT.

This chain's CDR3 is CASSTTGETEAFF. CDR3 nucleotide sequence: TGTGCCAGTAGTACGACAGGGGAAACTGAAGCTTTCTTT. The chain couples TRBV19 to TRBJ1-1; 8 bases are a match to TRBD1. CDR1 is LNHDA and CDR2 is SQIVND in the germline V gene (reference sequence). This CDR3 is built from 13 residues. J was trimmed by 5 bases and V by 4 bases; bases with no gene match: 3.

In regard to this clone: One end of the junction varies from germline; a read error may be responsible. The rearrangement joins TRBV7-7 to TRBJ2-1, with 11 positions matching TRBD2. The germline gives CDR1 SSHAT, CDR2 FNYEAQ (reference sequence). The CDR3 totals 17 residues. CDR3 protein: CASSRGLAESSYNEQFF. CDR3 DNA sequence: TGTGCTAGCAGCCGGGGACTAGCGGAAAGCTCCTACAATGAGCAGTTCTTC. Looking up the rest from reference TRBV7-7 and TRBJ2-1 gives the full variable domain: GAGVSQSPRYKVTKRGQDVTLRCDPISSHATLYWYQQALGQGPEFLTYFNYEAQPDKSGLPSDRFSAERPEGSISTLTIQRTEQRDSAMYRCASSRGLAESSYNEQFFGPGTRLTVL.

This rearrangement joins TRBV7-2 to TRBJ2-3; 8 bases line up with TRBD2. Germline assignment: CDR1 SGHTA and CDR2 FQGNSA. The ends lost 7 bases at V and 0 bases at J; junction bases unmatched: 3. This CDR3 has 14 amino acids. The CDR3 sequence is CASKRESSTDTQYF. The CDR3 DNA follows: TGTGCCAGCAAGCGGGAGTCGAGCACAGATACGCAGTATTTT.

The chain joins TRBV11-3 to TRBJ2-2; D unresolved. Germline assignment: CDR1 SGHNT and CDR2 YENEEA. The CDR3 sequence is 14 residues long. The V end was cut by 5 bases, the J end by 8 bases, with 15 bases between. The CDR3 DNA reads as TGTGCCAGCAGCCAGAGATCGCCACAGGGGGAGCTGTTTTTT. It codes for CASSQRSPQGELFF.

The chain joins TRBV9 to TRBJ1-5, with D perhaps TRBD1 (6 bases). Germline assignment: CDR1 SGDLS and CDR2 YYNGEE. CDR3 length equals 13 residues. V was clipped by 4 bases and J by 6 bases, with 11 bases between them. CDR3 nucleotides: TGTGCCAGCAGCCCCACAGGGAGTCAGCCCCAGCATTTT. This sequence encodes CASSPTGSQPQHF.

This chain joins TRBV28 and TRBJ2-1; D perhaps matches TRBD2 (5 bases). The germline V and J ends were trimmed by 4 bases and 7 bases, with 26 bases remaining between them. The germline V gene encodes CDR1 MDHEN and CDR2 SYDVKM. The CDR3 is 18 residues long. The CDR3 region is CASSWVGPRFLGENEQFF. CDR3 sequence (DNA): TGTGCCAGCAGTTGGGTGGGCCCTAGGTTCCTTGGGGAGAATGAGCAGTTCTTC.

This rearrangement joins TRBV4-1 to TRBJ1-1; tentatively, D is TRBD1 (6 bases). This CDR3 spans 14 amino acids. Germline V gene lookup returns CDR1 MGHRA and CDR2 YSYEKL. V shed 6 bases and J shed 4 bases, with 15 bases lying between them. CDR3 sequence reads: CASRGGLKGTEAFF. For the CDR3, the DNA is TGCGCCAGCAGAGGGGGACTAAAGGGCACTGAAGCTTTCTTT.

The rearrangement uses TRBV28 and TRBJ1-2; D is perhaps TRBD1 (5 bases). CDR1 is MDHEN, CDR2 SYDVKM, per germline. The V and J ends lost 5 bases and 4 bases respectively, with 14 bases between them. The CDR3 sequence is 14 residues long. CDR3 nucleotides: TGTGCCAGCAGTCCGTCTAGGGGAAGCTATGGCTACACCTTC. Its protein is CASSPSRGSYGYTF.

J is TRBJ1-4 and V is TRBV7-2, with TRBD1 as a possible D gene (5 bases). The germline V gene encodes CDR1 SGHTA and CDR2 FQGNSA. V was trimmed by 1 base and J by 15 bases, leaving 12 bases between them. The CDR3 length is 12 residues. The CDR3 DNA is TGTGCCAGCAGCTTAGATTTAGGGGTATTGTTTTTT. Its translation is CASSLDLGVLFF.

The chain employs TRBV23-1 and TRBJ2-5; D is ambiguous. Gene TRBJ2-7 matches the end of the DNA better, so the J call may be wrong. TRBV23-1 is known as an ORF, though its function is uncertain. The CDR3 loop spans 16 amino acids. The CDR3 DNA is TGCGCCAGCAGTCAATCGGTACAGACGAGCTCCTACGAGCAGTACTTC. Protein product: CASSQSVQTSSYEQYF.

The chain uses TRBV5-4 and TRBJ2-7; a possible D gene is TRBD1 (5 bases). CDR1 SGHNT and CDR2 YYREEE come from the germline V gene (reference sequence). This CDR3 contains 14 residues. The V end was cut by 3 bases, the J end by 2 bases, with 12 bases between. The CDR3 DNA is TGTGCCAGCAGCTCCCAGGGCTACCCCTACGAGCAGTACTTC. Protein product: CASSSQGYPYEQYF.

The J gene is TRBJ1-2, the V gene TRBV14; D is unclear. The CDR3 spans 17 residues. Germline loops: CDR1 SGHDN, CDR2 FVKESK. V was clipped by 6 bases and J by 9 bases, with 29 bases between them. As DNA, the CDR3 is TGTGCCAGCAGAAGGCAGACCGGGTCCACTTATTCTATTAGCTACACCTTC. It codes for CASRRQTGSTYSISYTF.

V and J are TRBV28 and TRBJ1-1, with no clear D. CDR3 length equals 13 residues. The V end lost 6 bases, the J end lost 3 bases, and 11 bases lay between the germline ends. Germline CDR1 and CDR2: MDHEN and SYDVKM. This CDR3 reads CASRLRWDTEAFF. The CDR3 DNA reads TGTGCCAGCAGATTGAGGTGGGACACTGAAGCTTTCTTT.

The V gene is TRBV2, the J gene TRBJ2-5; TRBD1 aligns across 8 bases. The CDR3 runs 13 residues. After removal of 8 bases from V and 4 bases from J, the junction contained 6 bases not matched to a gene. CDR1 is SNHLY and CDR2 is FYNNEI in the germline V gene. CDR3: CASETGAAETQYF. CDR3 nucleotide sequence: TGTGCCAGCGAGACAGGGGCTGCAGAGACCCAGTACTTC.

The rearrangement uses TRBV4-1 and TRBJ2-3; D possibly corresponds to TRBD2 (5 bases). Trimming shortened V by 11 bases and J by 0 bases, and 15 bases separated the two germline ends. The germline CDR1 and CDR2 sequences are MGHRA and YSYEKL. CDR3 length equals 14 residues. In DNA form, the CDR3 reads TGCGCCGGCGCCCGGGGTACTAGCACAGATACGCAGTATTTT. Translated: CAGARGTSTDTQYF.

This clone is a singleton in its sample. The V call is TRBV4-1, the J call TRBJ2-1, with D unresolved. This CDR3 has 14 residues. V dropped 4 bases and J dropped 0 bases, with 7 bases sitting between them. Germline V gene lookup returns CDR1 MGHRA and CDR2 YSYEKL. The CDR3 DNA reads TGCGCCAGCAGCCGAGGTGGCTCCTACAATGAGCAGTTCTTC. It yields the protein CASSRGGSYNEQFF.

This sequence joins TRBV5-1 and TRBJ2-5, with D possibly matching TRBD1 (6 bases). The last part of the DNA fits TRBJ2-7 better; the J call may be wrong. There are 14 residues in the CDR3. Germline-derived CDR1 and CDR2 are SGHRS and YFSETQ. The CDR3 sequence is CASSSTGGIYEQYF. DNA for the CDR3: TGCGCCAGCAGCTCGACAGGAGGTATTTACGAGCAGTACTTC.

The CDR3 here is CASSFLGTGGQGYGYTF. DNA for the CDR3: TGTGCCAGCAGCTTTCTCGGGACAGGGGGTCAGGGGTATGGCTACACCTTC. The V and J genes are TRBV7-9 and TRBJ1-2; TRBD1 aligns across 11 bases. Trimming removed 3 bases from V and 5 bases from J; junction bases left unmatched: 11. Germline V lookup: CDR1 SEHNR, CDR2 FQNEAQ (reference sequence). This CDR3 comprises 17 residues.

The chain uses TRBV11-2 and TRBJ2-7; 11 bases fit TRBD2. From germline, CDR1 is SGHAT and CDR2 FQNNGV. This CDR3 is 14 amino acids long. V shed 3 bases and J 3 bases; nucleotides not matched to a gene: 1. The DNA of the CDR3 is TGTGCCAGCAGCTTCACTAGCGGGAGCTACGAGCAGTACTTC. It specifies CASSFTSGSYEQYF.

V gene TRBV15 combines with J gene TRBJ1-2; 7 bases align to TRBD1. Trimming at V came to 4 bases and at J to 3 bases, leaving 5 bases not matched to a gene. The CDR3 consists of 14 residues. From germline, CDR1 is LNHNV and CDR2 YYDKDF (reference sequence). In nucleotides, the CDR3 is TGTGCCACCAGCACGGCCGGGACAGACTATGGCTACACCTTC. It translates to CATSTAGTDYGYTF. The whole variable domain, remainder taken from reference TRBV15 and TRBJ1-2, is DAMVIQNPRYQVTQFGKPVTLSCSQTLNHNVMYWYQQKSSQAPKLLFHYYDKDFNNEADTPDNFQSRRPNTSFCFLDIRSPGLGDTAMYLCATSTAGTDYGYTFGSGTRLTVV.

The rearrangement joins TRBV15 to TRBJ2-1, with TRBD2 identical over 7 bases. The V and J ends lost 0 bases and 7 bases, in that order; junction bases with no gene match: 9. Germline CDR1 reads LNHNV; CDR2 reads YYDKDF (reference sequence). CDR3 length: 16 amino acids. The CDR3 bases are TGTGCCACCAGCAGAGAAGACAGACTAGCCAAAAATGAGCAGTTCTTC. Its protein is CATSREDRLAKNEQFF.

This sequence joins TRBV5-6 and TRBJ1-3, with 10 bases fitting TRBD1. Germline CDR1 SGHDT, CDR2 YYEEEE. CDR3 length equals 14 residues. The V gene end was trimmed by 4 bases and the J gene end by 5 bases; junction bases not matched to a gene: 3. CDR3 sequence: CASSRDRGRNTIYF. DNA for the CDR3: TGTGCCAGCAGCCGGGACAGGGGTAGAAACACCATATATTTT.

The V and J genes are TRBV27 and TRBJ2-7; 9 bases map to TRBD2. The ends lost 2 bases at V and 8 bases at J; junction bases unmatched: 10. This CDR3 has 15 amino acids. Germline V gene lookup returns CDR1 MNHEY and CDR2 SMNVEV (reference sequence). CDR3 amino acids: CASSLGASGKRKQYF. CDR3 coding DNA: TGTGCCAGCAGTTTAGGGGCTAGCGGGAAAAGAAAGCAGTACTTC.

This chain joins TRBV30 and TRBJ1-1, with no clear D. V gave up 5 bases and J gave up 1 base, with 11 bases separating them. CDR1 GTSNPN and CDR2 SVGIG come from the germline V gene (reference sequence). The CDR3 covers 13 residues. The DNA for the CDR3 is TGTGCCTGGGGCCTGACAAGGAACACTGAAGCTTTCTTT. This gives the protein CAWGLTRNTEAFF.

V usage is TRBV6-6 and J usage is TRBJ2-5, with 9 nucleotides matching TRBD1. V trimming: 7 bases; J trimming: 5 bases; junction bases outside the gene matches: 8. This CDR3 has 14 residues. Germline lookup yields CDR1 MNHNY and CDR2 SVGAGI (reference sequence). The CDR3 region is CASTLQGAQETQYF. CDR3 nucleotides: TGTGCCAGCACATTACAGGGGGCACAGGAGACCCAGTACTTC.

The V gene is TRBV5-5, the J gene TRBJ2-7; 7 bases are shared with TRBD1. The CDR3 contains 13 residues. The germline V gene has CDR1 SGHKS and CDR2 YYEKEE (reference sequence). V trimming: 4 bases; J trimming: 4 bases; junction bases outside the gene matches: 5. CDR3 loop: CASSEYRGYEQYF. CDR3 DNA sequence: TGTGCCAGCAGCGAATACAGGGGTTACGAGCAGTACTTC.

V gene TRBV19 combines with J gene TRBJ2-7; tentatively, D is TRBD2 (5 bases). V lost 3 bases and J lost 2, with 14 bases in between. The CDR3 contains 15 residues. The germline gives CDR1 LNHDA, CDR2 SQIVND (reference sequence). CDR3 loop: CASSIGGYRPYEQYF. CDR3 DNA: TGTGCCAGTAGTATTGGCGGGTACCGTCCCTACGAGCAGTACTTC.

The chain is built from TRBV6-1 and TRBJ2-7; 10 nucleotides agree with TRBD2. Germline assignment: CDR1 MNHNS and CDR2 SASEGT. Trimming at V came to 0 bases and at J to 6 bases, leaving 5 bases not matched to a gene. This CDR3 region has 15 residues. CDR3 protein: CASSEAPSGRSEQYF. The CDR3 DNA reads as TGTGCCAGCAGTGAAGCCCCTAGCGGGAGAAGCGAGCAGTACTTC.